A single sample gave rise to the 23 T cell receptor beta chains below, sequenced in a study of blood T cell repertoires in COVID-19. Assay: immunoSEQ multiplex PCR; the TCRdb copy retains only in-frame clones and omits some. The table includes 200,000 to 250,000 clones, just over 85% detected once. Source material: PBMCs or T cells enriched from blood (not recorded which). All receptors come from a woman between 50 and 59 years old with acute COVID-19.

The chain links TRBV29-1 to TRBJ2-3; 9 bases line up with TRBD1. The germline gives CDR1 SQVTM, CDR2 ANQGSEA. The CDR3 length is 14 residues. Germline trimming cut 7 bases from V and 0 bases from J; bases unmatched to any gene: 5. This chain's CDR3 is CSDRTGVSTDTQYF. DNA of the CDR3: TGCAGCGATAGGACAGGGGTTAGCACAGATACGCAGTATTTT.

V usage is TRBV7-9 and J usage is TRBJ2-3, with 8 bases matching TRBD1. CDR1 and CDR2 from the germline V gene are SEHNR and FQNEAQ (reference sequence). J gave up 2 bases and V 4 bases, and 8 bases lay outside the gene matches. The CDR3 has 16 amino acids. The CDR3 bases are TGTGCCAGCAGCTCCAGGACAGGGTGGTACACAGATACGCAGTATTTT. Translated, it gives CASSSRTGWYTDTQYF.

J is TRBJ1-4 and V is TRBV19; 9 bases line up with TRBD1. This CDR3 region has 14 residues. Trimming took 10 bases from V and 5 from J; bases not matched to a gene: 8. Germline V gene data show CDR1 as LNHDA and CDR2 as SQIVND (reference sequence). In DNA form, the CDR3 reads TGTGCCACCCAGAGGGACAGGGCGAATGAAAAACTGTTTTTT. Its protein product is CATQRDRANEKLFF.

A single count supports this clone. CDR3 sequence reads: CASSPTTYNEQFF. The CDR3 nucleotides read TGCGCCAGCAGCCCGACTACATACAATGAGCAGTTCTTC. V usage is TRBV5-1 and J usage is TRBJ2-1; a weak D match, TRBD2 (5 bases). V gave up 4 bases and J gave up 4 bases, with 9 bases separating them. Germline CDR1 and CDR2: SGHRS and YFSETQ. The length of the CDR3 is 13 residues.

The rearrangement uses TRBV7-2 and TRBJ2-6, with D possibly TRBD2 on 5 matching bases. The ends were cut back, 4 bases at V and 2 bases at J, with 9 bases in the middle. Per the germline V gene, CDR1 is SGHTA and CDR2 is FQGNSA. The CDR3 spans 15 residues. CDR3 bases: TGTGCCAGCAGCTCCGGGAACCCTGGGGCCAACGTCCTGACTTTC. Translating it yields CASSSGNPGANVLTF.

V is TRBV5-1 and J is TRBJ2-3; 8 positions match TRBD1. Germline V CDR1 and CDR2: SGHRS, YFSETQ. Losses at the gene ends were 2 bases for V and 4 bases for J; bases not matched to a gene: 9. This CDR3 region has 16 residues. The CDR3 spells CASSLQSGTGADTQYF. Written as DNA, the CDR3 is TGCGCCAGCAGCTTACAGTCCGGGACAGGAGCAGATACGCAGTATTTT.

The chain combines TRBV29-1 with TRBJ2-1; perhaps TRBD2 as D (6 bases). The CDR3 runs to 15 residues. In germline, CDR1 is SQVTM, CDR2 ANQGSEA. Trimming left V 7 bases short and J 0 bases short, with 16 bases between. The CDR3 reads CSAISGTSSYNEQFF. In DNA form, the CDR3 reads TGCAGCGCGATTAGCGGAACAAGCTCCTACAATGAGCAGTTCTTC.

This clone was observed once. CDR3 nucleotide sequence: TGTGCCAGTAGAACACGGGAAGCGTCCTATGGCTACACCTTC. Amino acids: CASRTREASYGYTF. This sequence joins TRBV19 and TRBJ1-2, with D unresolved. The CDR3 runs to 14 residues. Germline CDR1 LNHDA, CDR2 SQIVND (reference sequence). V was trimmed by 6 bases and J by 4 bases, leaving 15 bases between them.

This clone was counted between two and nine times. The chain combines TRBV9 with TRBJ1-1; D might be TRBD1 (5 bases). V lost 3 bases to trimming and J lost 3 bases, with 12 bases between them. The CDR3 is 14 residues long. Germline-derived CDR1 and CDR2 are SGDLS and YYNGEE. CDR3 protein: CASSETQGDTEAFF. In DNA, the CDR3 is TGTGCCAGCAGCGAAACTCAGGGTGACACTGAAGCTTTCTTT.

The gene calls are TRBV5-4 and TRBJ2-7; 8 bases are a match to TRBD2. The trim removed 0 bases at V and 5 bases at J, leaving 4 bases unmatched. CDR1 and CDR2 from the germline V gene are SGHNT and YYREEE (reference sequence). The CDR3 length is 14 residues. For the CDR3, the DNA is TGTGCCAGCAGCTTGGGTAGCGGGAACGACGAGCAGTACTTC. Amino acid sequence: CASSLGSGNDEQYF.

The chain combines TRBV11-2 with TRBJ2-1; 16 nucleotides match TRBD2. CDR3 length equals 16 residues. V shed 4 bases and J 8 bases; nucleotides not matched to a gene: 5. Germline-derived CDR1 and CDR2 are SGHAT and FQNNGV. The CDR3, as DNA: TGTGCCAGCAGCTCCGGGACTAGCGGGAGGGCCGATGAGCAGTTCTTC. Translation: CASSSGTSGRADEQFF.

The chain employs TRBV30 and TRBJ2-7; no clear D. Trimming cost V 1 base and J 4 bases, with 5 bases left between them. This CDR3 has 11 residues. Germline V gives CDR1 GTSNPN, CDR2 SVGIG (reference sequence). CDR3 in DNA: TGTGCCTGGAGTGCAGTATACGAGCAGTACTTC. This encodes CAWSAVYEQYF.

V gene TRBV12-3 or TRBV12-4 combines with J gene TRBJ1-3; the D is unclear. CDR3 size: 12 residues. Trimming took off 3 bases at V and 7 bases at J, with 7 bases between the two ends. CDR3 bases: TGTGCCAGCAGTTTCGCGTGGAACACCATATATTTT. Translating it yields CASSFAWNTIYF.

A single count supports this clone. The chain recombines TRBV7-2 with TRBJ1-2; the D is unclear. The germline gives CDR1 SGHTA, CDR2 FQGNSA. Trimming removed 3 bases at V and 8 bases at J, with 16 bases between. The CDR3 loop spans 14 amino acids. The DNA for the CDR3 is TGTGCCAGCAGCTTCTATGCTCCCGAGGAAGGCTACACCTTC. It encodes CASSFYAPEEGYTF.

The V gene is TRBV2, the J gene TRBJ1-2; weak D call: TRBD1 (5 bases). Between the trimmed V and J ends, which lost 4 bases and 8 bases, there was a span of 17 bases. The CDR3 sequence is 14 residues long. Germline V gives CDR1 SNHLY, CDR2 FYNNEI. The CDR3 region has the DNA TGTGCCAGCAGTGGTTCTTCGGGGGTTAGGGGCTACACCTTC. Translating gives CASSGSSGVRGYTF.

The V and J genes are TRBV7-6 and TRBJ2-5, with TRBD1 as a possible D gene (5 bases). The CDR3 runs 16 residues. The V gene lost 1 base and the J gene lost 4 bases, with 16 bases spanning the gap. Germline assignment: CDR1 SGHVS and CDR2 FNYEAQ. In nucleotides, the CDR3 is TGTGCCAGCAGCTTAGGTCTCCTACAGGATCGAGAGACCCAGTACTTC. Amino acid sequence: CASSLGLLQDRETQYF. The full variable domain, its missing parts supplied by reference TRBV7-6 and TRBJ2-5, is GAGVSQSPRYKVTKRGQDVALRCDPISGHVSLYWYRQALGQGPEFLTYFNYEAQQDKSGLPNDRFSAERPEGSISTLTIQRTEQRDSAMYRCASSLGLLQDRETQYFGPGTRLLVL.

Here the CDR3 DNA reads TGTGCCAGCAGCCCCCGGACTAGCGGGAGTAGGTATGAGCAGTTCTTC. This sequence encodes CASSPRTSGSRYEQFF. This chain links TRBV7-3 with TRBJ2-1; 13 bases agree with TRBD2. The CDR3 is made up of 16 amino acids. Germline CDR1 SGHTA, CDR2 FQGTGA. Trimming cost V 5 bases and J 8 bases; bases outside gene matches: 9.

In its sample, this clone was seen once. J is TRBJ2-5 and V is TRBV7-9, with 12 bases lining up with TRBD1. V lost 5 bases, J lost 4 bases, and 8 bases stayed unmatched. This CDR3 comprises 16 residues. Germline CDR1 reads SEHNR; CDR2 reads FQNEAQ (reference sequence). As DNA, the CDR3 is TGTGCCAGCAGCCGGCGACCGGGACAGGGGGCAGAGACCCAGTACTTC. It encodes CASSRRPGQGAETQYF.

V and J are TRBV27 and TRBJ1-1; D is perhaps TRBD1 (6 bases). CDR3 length: 12 amino acids. Germline CDR1 MNHEY, CDR2 SMNVEV (reference sequence). The V end was cut by 6 bases, the J end by 7 bases, with 12 bases between. The CDR3 here is CASSPTGSEAFF. The CDR3 DNA sequence: TGTGCCAGCAGCCCGACAGGTAGTGAAGCTTTCTTT.

This chain uses TRBV5-1 with TRBJ1-2, with 8 bases lining up with TRBD1. CDR1 is SGHRS and CDR2 is YFSETQ in the germline V gene. V lost 4 bases to trimming and J lost 8 bases; unmatched junction nucleotides: 4. The CDR3 has 12 residues. CDR3 loop: CASSTGQGGYTF. The DNA for the CDR3 is TGCGCCAGCAGCACCGGACAGGGAGGCTACACCTTC.

The chain recombines TRBV6-1 with TRBJ1-5, with D uncertain. CDR1 is MNHNS, CDR2 SASEGT, per germline. This CDR3 spans 15 amino acids. Trimming took 2 bases from V and 0 from J, leaving 8 bases between them. In DNA form, the CDR3 reads TGTGCCAGCAGTGAACCGGTAAATAGCAATCAGCCCCAGCATTTT. Encoded protein: CASSEPVNSNQPQHF.

J is TRBJ1-2 and V is TRBV9, with D perhaps TRBD1 (5 bases). Germline-derived CDR1 and CDR2 are SGDLS and YYNGEE. The CDR3 loop spans 14 amino acids. Trimming cost V 2 bases and J 2 bases, with 10 bases left between them. The DNA for the CDR3 is TGTGCCAGCAGCGTGGGGGGAGGAAACTATGGCTACACCTTC. It translates to CASSVGGGNYGYTF.

CDR3 in DNA: TGTGCCAGCAGTCCTGCCGGACTTGAGATAGAGACCCAGTACTTC. It encodes CASSPAGLEIETQYF. The J gene is TRBJ2-5, the V gene TRBV28; a weak D match, TRBD2 (5 bases). The CDR3 runs to 15 residues. The germline V gene has CDR1 MDHEN and CDR2 SYDVKM. V was clipped by 5 bases and J by 4 bases, with 17 bases between them.